This T cell receptor beta chain emerged from a study of beta chain features in type 1 diabetes. Points from the study as a whole: There was a moderate but significant shortening of TCRB CDR3s in all four CD4+ subsets of Type 1 diabetes patients. In patients and controls equally, PCR might favor templates that are shorter.

Remarks on this clone: Its antigen is currently unknown.

Per germline, CDR1 MNHNS and CDR2 SASEGT. Trimming shortened V by 3 bases and J by 3 bases, and 11 bases separated the two germline ends. The CDR3 contains 14 residues. Expressed TCRB transcripts were sequenced because the entire RNA isolate underwent reverse transcription. Here immunoSEQ multiplex PCR was the method, and the copy in TCRdb shows in-frame clones only, minus some. This table holds some 160,000 clones, 6.5% to 10% found once. Sequencing was done on a sample of central memory CD4+ T cells from blood. The chain carries TRBV6-1 and TRBJ1-1, with D perhaps matching TRBD1 (6 bases). This receptor was taken from a woman younger than 35 with type 1 diabetes. In nucleotides, the CDR3 is TGTGCCAGCAGTGAGATTGGGGGCTACACTGAAGCTTTCTTT. Translated: CASSEIGGYTEAFF.